This T cell receptor (beta chain) stems from a study of beta chain features in type 1 diabetes. Overall study findings and caveats: Type 1 diabetes patients had TCRB CDR3s that were shorter (moderately but significantly so) in all four CD4+ subsets. The naive, central memory and Treg TCRB repertoires showed an apparent similarity that was greater among patients than among healthy donors.

Comment on this clone: Its antigen remains unidentified.

The CDR3 length is 13 residues. The trim removed 6 bases at V and 4 bases at J, leaving 5 bases unmatched. Germline-derived CDR1 and CDR2 are SGHAT and FQNNGV. As every portion of the isolated RNA was reverse transcribed, the sequencing read expressed TCRB transcripts. Some clones are missing from TCRdb's copy, which holds only in-frame ones; the method was immunoSEQ multiplex PCR. The profile covers roughly 300,000 clones, with roughly an eighth appearing a single time and 0.017% taken by the ten largest. V usage is TRBV11-2 and J usage is TRBJ2-7; TRBD1 aligns across 8 bases. The TCR was taken from a man aged 30 to 45 with type 1 diabetes. Source material: naive CD4+ T cells from blood. In DNA form, the CDR3 reads TGTGCCAGCAGAGCTAACAGGGGGTACGAGCAGTACTTC. It specifies CASRANRGYEQYF.